Listed here are 29 T cell receptor beta chains from one sample, sequenced in a study of regulatory T cells in long-lasting Graves disease. Building the TCR beta libraries relied on iRepertoire HTBI primers, and CDR3 regions underwent Arm-PCR. TCRdb called the multiplex PCR reads again in MiXCR, with one record for every CDR3 protein. The sample carries under 300,000 distinct CDR3 sequences, around a sixth recorded once. Sample time point: newly diagnosed GD, antithyroid drugs for less than 3 months. Following extraction of RNA from PBMCs, that RNA was used to make the TCR library. Another study also made use of these data, one on T cells in Graves' hyperthyroidism and ophthalmopathy.

Here the sequenced sample was peripheral blood mononuclear cells (PBMCs), taken at new diagnosis, from a patient treated with antithyroid drugs. These receptors were taken from a woman aged 25 to 39 with Graves disease.

This clonotype was detected ten times or more. The rearrangement uses TRBV3-1 and TRBJ2-1; a weak D match, TRBD1 (5 bases). V dropped 1 base and J dropped 2 bases, with 9 bases sitting between them. The CDR3 is 15 amino acids. CDR1 is LGHDT, CDR2 YNNKEL, per germline (reference sequence). In nucleotides, the CDR3 is TGTGCCAGCAGCCAAGGGTGGGGCCCCTACAATGAGCAGTTCTTC. Translation gives CASSQGWGPYNEQFF.

This clonotype was seen many times. The chain has TRBV20-1 and TRBJ2-5; D call uncertain. The CDR3 has 11 amino acids. Per germline, CDR1 DFQATT and CDR2 SNEGSKA (reference sequence). With 0 bases removed from V and 6 bases from J, the gap between germline ends came to 5 bases. In DNA form, the CDR3 reads TGCAGTGCTAGAGATGCGAAGACCCAGTACTTC. Translating it yields CSARDAKTQYF.

This clonotype showed up many times. V is TRBV20-1 and J is TRBJ2-7; 9 nucleotides line up with TRBD1. Germline-derived CDR1 and CDR2 are DFQATT and SNEGSKA (reference sequence). The CDR3 contains 15 residues. Trimming cost V 3 bases and J 0 bases; bases outside gene matches: 6. Here the CDR3 reads CSARGQGRSSYEQYF. CDR3 sequence (DNA): TGCAGTGCTAGGGGACAGGGACGGAGCTCCTACGAGCAGTACTTC.

The V and J genes are TRBV6-2 or TRBV6-3 and TRBJ1-4; 7 bases map to TRBD1. The length of the CDR3 is 14 residues. Trimming took 6 bases from V and 7 from J; bases not matched to a gene: 8. Germline CDR1 is MNHEY and CDR2 is SVGEGT. The CDR3 sequence is CASSNRGQGEKLFF. The CDR3 coding sequence is TGTGCCAGCAGCAACAGGGGCCAGGGTGAAAAACTGTTTTTT.

CDR3 DNA sequence: TGTGCCAGCAGCCAAGATATAGCGTACACCGGGGAGCTGTTTTTT. It specifies CASSQDIAYTGELFF. V usage is TRBV4-2 and J usage is TRBJ2-2; D possibly corresponds to TRBD2 (5 bases). CDR3 length: 15 residues. Germline-derived CDR1 and CDR2 are LGHNA and YNFKEQ. The V end was cut by 0 bases, the J end by 3 bases, with 8 bases between.

This clonotype was seen repeatedly, ten times or more. The J gene is TRBJ2-1, the V gene TRBV6-2 or TRBV6-3, with 9 bases matching TRBD2. The CDR3 contains 16 residues. Germline CDR1 reads MNHEY; CDR2 reads SVGEGT. V lost 5 bases, J lost 1 base, and 6 bases stayed unmatched. Written as DNA, the CDR3 is TGTGCCAGCAGTGACCCCGCGGGGGGGTCCTACAATGAGCAGTTCTTC. Translation: CASSDPAGGSYNEQFF.

This clonotype was recorded many times. The chain couples TRBV18 to TRBJ1-2; D is undetermined. The germline V gene encodes CDR1 KGHSH and CDR2 LQKENI. This CDR3 spans 13 amino acids. V dropped 5 bases and J dropped 3 bases, with 10 bases sitting between them. DNA of the CDR3: TGTGCCAGCTCAGTCGGGATGGACTATGGCTACACCTTC. This sequence encodes CASSVGMDYGYTF. Full variable domain (outside the CDR3, taken from reference TRBV18 and TRBJ1-2): NAGVMQNPRHLVRRRGQEARLRCSPMKGHSHVYWYRQLPEEGLKFMVYLQKENIIDESGMPKERFSAEFPKEGPSILRIQQVVRGDSAAYFCASSVGMDYGYTFGSGTRLTVV.

At least ten counts were recorded for this clonotype. The chain has TRBV4-2 and TRBJ2-3, with TRBD2 identical over 7 bases. Germline assignment: CDR1 LGHNA and CDR2 YNFKEQ. The J segment lost 5 bases and the V segment lost 0 bases, leaving 8 bases of the junction unmatched. The length of the CDR3 is 16 residues. The CDR3 sequence is CASSQEKAGVGDTQYF. The CDR3 DNA sequence: TGTGCCAGCAGCCAAGAGAAGGCGGGGGTGGGAGATACGCAGTATTTT.

As regards this clonotype: A far larger clone is one base from this, pointing to a likely read error. The V gene is TRBV10-1, the J gene TRBJ2-3, with TRBD2 matching over 15 bases. TRBJ2-1 matches the DNA end more closely, so the J call is doubtful. The germline V gene encodes CDR1 WNHNN and CDR2 SYGVQD (reference sequence). The CDR3 consists of 16 residues. CDR3 protein: CASSDRGLAGGNKQFF. The CDR3 DNA is TGCGCCAGCAGTGACCGGGGACTAGCGGGGGGCAATAAGCAGTTCTTC.

Ten or more counts support this clonotype. This sequence joins TRBV5-1 and TRBJ2-1; D ambiguous. Germline values: CDR1 SGHRS, CDR2 YFSETQ. V was shortened by 0 bases and J by 9 bases, with 16 bases between the two germline ends. The CDR3 contains 15 residues. The CDR3 nucleotides are TGCGCCAGCAGCTTGGGTGGGATTGGGTATGTTGAGCAGTTCTTC. This encodes CASSLGGIGYVEQFF.

This clonotype was seen only a few times. This may arise from a read error, as a much more abundant clone is one base away. In DNA, the CDR3 is TGTGCCAGCAGCTTGGGGATAGCGGGGCTCGGTCAGCCCCAGCATTTT. The encoded protein is CASSLGIAGLGQPQHF. The rearrangement links TRBV7-6 to TRBJ1-5, with D perhaps matching TRBD1 (5 bases). Trimming left V 3 bases short and J 6 bases short, with 18 bases between. Germline V lookup: CDR1 SGHVS, CDR2 FNYEAQ. The CDR3 runs to 16 residues.

At least ten counts were recorded for this clonotype. This chain links TRBV10-2 with TRBJ1-1; TRBD1 is a possible D gene (5 bases). Germline values: CDR1 WSHSY, CDR2 SAAADI. Trimming shortened V by 8 bases and J by 0 bases, and 16 bases separated the two germline ends. This CDR3 spans 15 amino acids. CDR3 sequence (DNA): TGCGCCAGCGCCGGGGCCCGAGGCATGAACACTGAAGCTTTCTTT. As protein: CASAGARGMNTEAFF.

A few counts support this clonotype. The rearrangement uses TRBV5-1 and TRBJ2-7; 7 bases line up with TRBD1. This CDR3 has 15 amino acids. In germline, CDR1 is SGHRS, CDR2 YFSETQ. Losses at the gene ends were 4 bases for V and 5 bases for J; bases not matched to a gene: 12. Here the CDR3 DNA reads TGCGCCAGCAGCCAAGACAGGGTCCTGGACGACGAGCAGTACTTC. Amino acid sequence: CASSQDRVLDDEQYF.

This clonotype was counted at least ten times. The chain uses TRBV28 and TRBJ1-3; tentative D call: TRBD1 (6 bases). CDR3 size: 14 residues. Germline CDR1 MDHEN, CDR2 SYDVKM. Trimming took off 3 bases at V and 5 bases at J, with 11 bases between the two ends. The CDR3 loop reads CASSFGGPRNTIYF. DNA of the CDR3: TGTGCCAGCAGTTTCGGGGGCCCAAGAAACACCATATATTTT.

In this sample, this clonotype turned up a few times. The chain carries TRBV5-5 and TRBJ1-2, with a weak D call TRBD1 (5 bases). Trimming left V 4 bases short and J 5 bases short, with 18 bases between. The CDR3 totals 15 residues. Germline assignment: CDR1 SGHKS and CDR2 YYEKEE (reference sequence). In DNA form, the CDR3 reads TGTGCCAGCAGCCGGTCTGGGGGAAACCCATATGGCTACACCTTC. Translated: CASSRSGGNPYGYTF.

This clonotype was counted many times. This chain links TRBV5-8 with TRBJ1-1; D perhaps matches TRBD1 (6 bases). Germline loops: CDR1 SGHTS, CDR2 YDEGEE. This CDR3 has 13 residues. V lost 0 bases and J 7 bases, leaving 10 bases between the germline ends. The chain's CDR3 is CASSLDGGYEAFF. CDR3 DNA: TGTGCCAGCAGCTTGGACGGGGGCTATGAAGCTTTCTTT.

The sample holds many counts of this clonotype. The chain carries TRBV7-8 and TRBJ1-4; D not resolved. Germline-derived CDR1 and CDR2 are SGHVS and FQNEAQ. The V end lost 5 bases, the J end lost 4 bases, and 14 bases lay between the germline ends. The CDR3 extends over 15 amino acids. The CDR3, as DNA: TGTGCCAGCAGCCCGCGGAGACCGAGTAATGAAAAACTGTTTTTT. Translated, it gives CASSPRRPSNEKLFF. The variable domain in full, completed from reference TRBV7-8 and TRBJ1-4, reads GAGVSQSPRYKVAKRGQDVALRCDPISGHVSLFWYQQALGQGPEFLTYFQNEAQLDKSGLPSDRFFAERPEGSVSTLKIQRTQQEDSAVYLCASSPRRPSNEKLFFGSGTQLSVL.

The chain uses TRBV4-1 and TRBJ2-3, with a weak D call TRBD2 (6 bases). The V gene's germline CDR1 is MGHRA and CDR2 YSYEKL. This CDR3 has 16 amino acids. V lost 3 bases and J 2 bases, leaving 15 bases between the germline ends. The CDR3 sequence: CASSHPRGLATDTQYF. CDR3 DNA: TGCGCCAGCAGCCACCCCCGGGGACTGGCCACAGATACGCAGTATTTT.

In its sample, this clonotype was seen a few times. The J gene is TRBJ2-7, the V gene TRBV27; D assignment may be TRBD1 or TRBD2 (5 bases each). The CDR3 loop spans 15 amino acids. The germline gives CDR1 MNHEY, CDR2 SMNVEV (reference sequence). V was trimmed by 3 bases and J by 4 bases, leaving 16 bases between them. CDR3 DNA sequence: TGTGCCAGCAGTTTTCGGGGCAGGGAGCGGTACGAGCAGTACTTC. Protein: CASSFRGRERYEQYF.

This clonotype has a count of ten or more. This chain connects TRBV7-8 to TRBJ1-1, with 8 bases that match TRBD1. Per germline, CDR1 SGHVS and CDR2 FQNEAQ. V gave up 5 bases and J gave up 4 bases; unmatched junction bases: 9. The CDR3 consists of 15 residues. The CDR3 DNA reads TGTGCCAGCAGCGACCCAACAGGGGGTGCCACTGAAGCTTTCTTT. This translates into CASSDPTGGATEAFF.

Many counts were recorded for this clonotype. The genes are TRBV20-1 and TRBJ2-1, with D perhaps matching TRBD2 (6 bases). The CDR3 is 14 residues long. V lost 4 bases and J 6 bases, leaving 16 bases between the germline ends. Germline lookup yields CDR1 DFQATT and CDR2 SNEGSKA (reference sequence). In DNA form, the CDR3 reads TGCAGTGCTAATAAAGGAGGGCTAGGCAATGAGCAGTTCTTC. Its protein product is CSANKGGLGNEQFF.

V usage is TRBV20-1 and J usage is TRBJ2-1; 8 nucleotides agree with TRBD2. In germline, CDR1 is DFQATT, CDR2 SNEGSKA (reference sequence). The CDR3 spans 16 residues. Losses at the gene ends were 5 bases for V and 4 bases for J; bases not matched to a gene: 13. Written as DNA, the CDR3 is TGCAGTGCTGGGCGGGGGGCAGGGGCAGGGTACAATGAGCAGTTCTTC. It specifies CSAGRGAGAGYNEQFF.

The rearrangement uses TRBV19 and TRBJ2-2, with D tentatively TRBD1 (7 bases). The germline CDR1 and CDR2 sequences are LNHDA and SQIVND (reference sequence). The CDR3 extends over 17 amino acids. Trimming pared 1 base from V and 4 bases from J, leaving 16 bases between. CDR3 residues: CASSIARGALVTGELFF. The CDR3 nucleotides are TGTGCCAGTAGTATAGCCAGGGGGGCCCTAGTCACCGGGGAGCTGTTTTTT.

CDR3 nucleotides: TGCAGCGTTTTTTCCGGGACAGGGGACACCGGGGAGCTGTTTTTT. Its translation: CSVFSGTGDTGELFF. This chain uses TRBV29-1 with TRBJ2-2; 10 bases align to TRBD1. The CDR3 contains 15 residues. Per germline, CDR1 SQVTM and CDR2 ANQGSEA. V trimming: 5 bases; J trimming: 3 bases; junction bases outside the gene matches: 6.

A few counts support this clonotype. The chain combines TRBV6-1 with TRBJ2-1; perhaps TRBD1 as D (6 bases). The CDR3 loop spans 14 amino acids. CDR1 is MNHNS and CDR2 is SASEGT in the germline V gene. Trimming left V 6 bases short and J 5 bases short, with 14 bases between. CDR3 in DNA: TGTGCCAGCAGACGGCCGGACAGACACAATGAGCAGTTCTTC. It yields the protein CASRRPDRHNEQFF.

There are many counts of this clonotype. The gene calls are TRBV11-2 and TRBJ1-1, with no clear D. The CDR3 consists of 14 residues. The V end was cut by 0 bases, the J end by 1 base, with 6 bases between. Germline V gene data show CDR1 as SGHAT and CDR2 as FQNNGV. CDR3: CASSLELPNTEAFF. CDR3 bases: TGTGCCAGCAGCTTAGAACTTCCGAACACTGAAGCTTTCTTT.

This clonotype was counted between two and nine times. The V and J genes are TRBV7-8 and TRBJ1-1; D not certain. V lost 4 bases and J 1 base, leaving 13 bases between the germline ends. The CDR3 spans 15 residues. Germline assignment: CDR1 SGHVS and CDR2 FQNEAQ. As DNA, the CDR3 is TGTGCCAGCAGCTCCTTCGACGGAGAGAACACTGAAGCTTTCTTT. Protein: CASSSFDGENTEAFF.

Concerning this clonotype: This likely traces to a read error, being one base from a far larger clone. The chain joins TRBV2 to TRBJ1-3; unclear D gene. CDR3 length: 14 residues. CDR1 is SNHLY, CDR2 FYNNEI, per germline. In DNA, the CDR3 is TGTGCCAGCAGTCCAGATATCTCTGGAACCACCATATATTTT. This sequence encodes CASSPDISGTTIYF.

In the case of this clonotype: Only one base separates this from a far larger clonotype, so it likely reflects a read error. This rearrangement joins TRBV6-9 to TRBJ1-5; D is unclear. CDR1 is MNHGY, CDR2 SVAAGI, per germline. This CDR3 spans 15 amino acids. The CDR3 DNA reads as TGTGTCAGCAGTTATGGGTATGGTTTCAATCAGCCCCAGCATTTT. Its protein product is CVSSYGYGFNQPQHF.